The rows below give T cell receptor beta chains drawn from one sample of a study of Graves' ophthalmopathy and Graves' hyperthyroidism. TCRdb reanalysed the multiplex PCR reads using MiXCR and keeps one entry per CDR3 protein. Of more than 300,000 distinct CDR3 sequences listed, 15% are singletons. The source material was peripheral blood. The receptors shown here come from a woman between 18 and 29 years old with stable Graves' hyperthyroidism. CDR3s include the opening cysteine and the closing phenylalanine or tryptophan. The order of the fields is V gene, J gene, CDR3 protein.

V gene: TRBV24-1; J gene: TRBJ1-1; CDR3 protein: CATSDLLRSEAFF
V gene: TRBV7-6; J gene: TRBJ1-1; CDR3 protein: CASFREAASENTEAFF
V gene: TRBV6-1; J gene: TRBJ1-2; CDR3 protein: CASQGADYGYTF
V gene: TRBV7-8; J gene: TRBJ1-6; CDR3 protein: CASSSIGNYSPLHF
V gene: TRBV5-1; J gene: TRBJ2-5; CDR3 protein: CASSLAGTGYQETQYF
V gene: TRBV12-3/TRBV12-4; J gene: TRBJ1-5; CDR3 protein: CASGGSHRNQPQHF
V gene: TRBV12-3/TRBV12-4; J gene: TRBJ2-4; CDR3 protein: CASSLALGGEDIQYF
V gene: TRBV5-1; J gene: TRBJ1-6; CDR3 protein: CASSLSENSPLHF
V gene: TRBV7-9; J gene: TRBJ2-5; CDR3 protein: CASSLGDSPSGPQYF
V gene: TRBV19; J gene: TRBJ1-5; CDR3 protein: CASSIVADSNQPQHF
V gene: TRBV6-1; J gene: TRBJ1-1; CDR3 protein: CASTENLAVNAEAFF
V gene: TRBV3-1; J gene: TRBJ1-5; CDR3 protein: CASSQGTGRSNQPQHF
V gene: TRBV5-1; J gene: TRBJ1-2; CDR3 protein: CASSLEYSYGYTF
V gene: TRBV6-5; J gene: TRBJ1-6; CDR3 protein: CASSIDRGNSPLHF
V gene: TRBV6-5; J gene: TRBJ2-5; CDR3 protein: CASSYQQGREGTQYF
V gene: TRBV5-1; J gene: TRBJ2-6; CDR3 protein: CASSLGVGSGANVLTF
V gene: TRBV2; J gene: TRBJ1-1; CDR3 protein: CASSLTGARAEAFF
V gene: TRBV12-3/TRBV12-4; J gene: TRBJ2-5; CDR3 protein: CASSLRGHPYQETQYF
V gene: TRBV9; J gene: TRBJ2-2; CDR3 protein: CASSVRQGPNTGELFF
V gene: TRBV2; J gene: TRBJ2-7; CDR3 protein: CASRKSDRSSAGEQYF
V gene: TRBV10-3; J gene: TRBJ2-7; CDR3 protein: CAISESNGVAYEQYF
V gene: TRBV28; J gene: TRBJ1-5; CDR3 protein: CASSPYNQPQHF
V gene: TRBV6-5; J gene: TRBJ2-7; CDR3 protein: CASSYSGGATYEQYF
V gene: TRBV6-4; J gene: TRBJ1-2; CDR3 protein: CASSEAFGSTF
V gene: TRBV6-2/TRBV6-3; J gene: TRBJ2-5; CDR3 protein: CASSYPTYASGGLQETQYF
V gene: TRBV7-2; J gene: TRBJ1-3; CDR3 protein: CASSPYETPLDF
V gene: TRBV20-1; J gene: TRBJ1-5; CDR3 protein: CSASITTGGSQPQHF
V gene: TRBV29-1; J gene: TRBJ1-2; CDR3 protein: CSVGLRGGGSYGYTF
V gene: TRBV19; J gene: TRBJ1-1; CDR3 protein: CASSIVRGLGTADTETFF
V gene: TRBV7-2; J gene: TRBJ2-2; CDR3 protein: CASSERRGDGELFF
V gene: TRBV6-5; J gene: TRBJ2-7; CDR3 protein: CASSWDSDQYF
V gene: TRBV12-5; J gene: TRBJ1-2; CDR3 protein: CASGLNYGYTF
V gene: TRBV6-5; J gene: TRBJ1-2; CDR3 protein: CASSTTGLSGYTF
V gene: TRBV13; J gene: TRBJ1-5; CDR3 protein: CASSLSTGQPQHF
V gene: TRBV5-4; J gene: TRBJ2-4; CDR3 protein: CASSDWDRGRENIQYF
V gene: TRBV6-1; J gene: TRBJ1-2; CDR3 protein: CASSERAPNYGYTF
V gene: TRBV5-4; J gene: TRBJ2-6; CDR3 protein: CASSLRSGGGASGANVLTF
V gene: TRBV12-3/TRBV12-4; J gene: TRBJ2-7; CDR3 protein: CASTGTGLTYEQYF